The 2 T cell receptor beta chains given below trace back to one sample, sequenced in a study of breast tumors, draining lymph nodes, adjacent tissues. TCRdb fed the multiplex PCR reads into MiXCR, producing one record per CDR3 protein. The sample lists 200,000 to 250,000 distinct CDR3 sequences, less than 45% occurring once. Breast cancer patients provided tissue from their axillary draining lymph nodes. Sequencing input: axillary lymph node tissue. These receptors were collected from a female donor with breast cancer. Some clones in this sample may be carry-over from other donors' samples.

This chain connects TRBV4-1 to TRBJ2-1; D is ambiguous. CDR1 and CDR2 (germline): MGHRA, YSYEKL. There are 12 residues in the CDR3. Trimming removed 1 base from V and 9 bases from J, with 7 bases in between. CDR3 loop: CASSQVFGEQFF. The CDR3 DNA reads as TGCGCCAGCAGCCAAGTTTTCGGTGAGCAGTTCTTC.

The sample holds a few counts of this clonotype. This chain connects TRBV19 to TRBJ2-5; 12 nucleotides line up with TRBD2. CDR3 length equals 16 residues. Germline lookup yields CDR1 LNHDA and CDR2 SQIVND (reference sequence). After removal of 8 bases from V and 2 bases from J, the junction contained 9 bases not matched to a gene. The CDR3 region is CASSLGLAGIQETQYF. The CDR3 region has the DNA TGTGCCAGTTCTCTCGGACTAGCGGGGATTCAAGAGACCCAGTACTTC. The variable domain in full, completed from reference TRBV19 and TRBJ2-5, reads DGGITQSPKYLFRKEGQNVTLSCEQNLNHDAMYWYRQDPGQGLRLIYYSQIVNDFQKGDIAEGYSVSREKKESFPLTVTSAQKNPTAFYLCASSLGLAGIQETQYFGPGTRLLVL.